Listed here are 26 T cell receptor beta chains from one sample, sequenced in a study of cytomegalovirus exposure and HLA in healthy donors. PCR employed 60 Vbeta and 13 Jbeta primers. Sequencing used immunoSEQ multiplex PCR; TCRdb keeps in-frame clones, though not all of them. Seen here are about 140,000 clones, over 75% observed once, and the top ten hold 1.2%. The source material was PBMCs. The receptors here all came from a female donor in good health and CMV-seronegative.

This chain joins TRBV29-1 and TRBJ2-5; 8 positions agree with TRBD1. The length of the CDR3 is 14 residues. CDR1 is SQVTM and CDR2 is ANQGSEA in the germline V gene. V shed 0 bases and J 5 bases; nucleotides not matched to a gene: 5. The CDR3 here is CSVEDRTGRETQYF. The CDR3, as DNA: TGCAGCGTTGAAGATCGGACAGGGCGGGAGACCCAGTACTTC.

V usage is TRBV5-1 and J usage is TRBJ2-1, with 10 bases identical to TRBD2. The J segment lost 3 bases and the V segment lost 4 bases, leaving 7 bases of the junction unmatched. This CDR3 is built from 16 residues. Germline V gene sequence: CDR1 SGHRS, CDR2 YFSETQ. The CDR3: CASSTVAGGNYNEQFF. CDR3 sequence (DNA): TGCGCCAGCAGCACGGTAGCGGGAGGTAACTACAATGAGCAGTTCTTC.

J is TRBJ2-2 and V is TRBV5-4; 9 bases map to TRBD2. This CDR3 contains 15 residues. Per germline, CDR1 SGHNT and CDR2 YYREEE (reference sequence). V shed 1 base and J 7 bases; nucleotides not matched to a gene: 5. The CDR3 sequence: CASSLLAGEVGELFF. The CDR3 region has the DNA TGTGCCAGCAGCTTGTTAGCGGGAGAGGTCGGGGAGCTGTTTTTT. The full variable domain, with the rest looked up from reference TRBV5-4 and TRBJ2-2, is ETGVTQSPTHLIKTRGQQVTLRCSSQSGHNTVSWYQQALGQGPQFIFQYYREEENGRGNFPPRFSGLQFPNYSSELNVNALELDDSALYLCASSLLAGEVGELFFGEGSRLTVL.

The chain links TRBV4-1 to TRBJ2-7, with 9 bases that match TRBD2. From germline, CDR1 is MGHRA and CDR2 YSYEKL. Trimming removed 4 bases from V and 5 bases from J; junction bases left unmatched: 9. This CDR3 region has 15 residues. This CDR3 reads CASSPLFGLAHEQYF. The CDR3 coding sequence is TGCGCCAGCAGCCCTCTCTTTGGACTAGCGCACGAGCAGTACTTC.

CDR3 sequence reads: CASSYLRDGNTIYF. CDR3 bases: TGTGCCAGCAGTTACTTGAGGGATGGAAACACCATATATTTT. This chain joins TRBV6-5 and TRBJ1-3; D is unresolved. Trimming pared 1 base from V and 3 bases from J, leaving 7 bases between. Germline V lookup: CDR1 MNHEY, CDR2 SVGAGI. The CDR3 consists of 14 residues.

In its sample, this clone was seen a few times. The rearrangement joins TRBV27 to TRBJ1-5; D is unclear. This CDR3 is 14 amino acids long. Germline loops: CDR1 MNHEY, CDR2 SMNVEV (reference sequence). The V gene lost 5 bases and the J gene lost 0 bases, with 8 bases spanning the gap. The CDR3: CASSDPHSNQPQHF. For the CDR3, the DNA is TGTGCCAGCAGTGATCCACATAGCAATCAGCCCCAGCATTTT.

This clone is a singleton in its sample. This sequence joins TRBV28 and TRBJ2-1, with D perhaps TRBD2 (6 bases). The CDR3 has 15 amino acids. Germline CDR1 reads MDHEN; CDR2 reads SYDVKM. The V end was cut by 3 bases, the J end by 1 base, with 10 bases between. CDR3 bases: TGTGCCAGCAGTTTCGCGGGGTCTTCCTACAATGAGCAGTTCTTC. It encodes CASSFAGSSYNEQFF.

The CDR3 DNA reads as TGTGCCAGCAGTCTCACAGGGGGCGCCGGCTACACCTTC. Translation: CASSLTGGAGYTF. This chain connects TRBV27 to TRBJ1-2, with TRBD1 identical over 9 bases. The CDR3 is 13 amino acids. From germline, CDR1 is MNHEY and CDR2 SMNVEV (reference sequence). J was trimmed by 8 bases and V by 5 bases; bases with no gene match: 6.

V is TRBV5-1 and J is TRBJ2-7; 7 positions match TRBD2. CDR3 size: 15 residues. J gave up 2 bases and V 5 bases, and 10 bases lay outside the gene matches. Germline CDR1 is SGHRS and CDR2 is YFSETQ. CDR3 sequence reads: CASSPSTTSTYEQYF. In DNA, the CDR3 is TGCGCCAGCAGTCCTTCGACGACTAGCACCTACGAGCAGTACTTC.

The chain employs TRBV19 and TRBJ2-1, with 14 positions matching TRBD2. Germline V gene data show CDR1 as LNHDA and CDR2 as SQIVND (reference sequence). The trim removed 2 bases at V and 3 bases at J, leaving 12 bases unmatched. The length of the CDR3 is 20 residues. CDR3 residues: CASSIPSGTSGRGDYNEQFF. The CDR3 DNA sequence: TGTGCCAGTAGTATACCCTCCGGGACTAGCGGGAGAGGGGACTACAATGAGCAGTTCTTC.

This clone was recorded a few times. The chain links TRBV4-1 to TRBJ2-1; 10 bases line up with TRBD2. Germline trimming cut 1 base from V and 0 bases from J; bases unmatched to any gene: 6. The germline CDR1 and CDR2 sequences are MGHRA and YSYEKL. The CDR3 sequence is 18 residues long. The CDR3 region is CASSQAWASGSSYNEQFF. The CDR3 nucleotides read TGCGCCAGCAGCCAAGCTTGGGCTAGCGGGAGCTCCTACAATGAGCAGTTCTTC.

The V gene is TRBV27, the J gene TRBJ1-1, with D perhaps TRBD1 (5 bases). This CDR3 spans 12 amino acids. CDR1 is MNHEY and CDR2 is SMNVEV in the germline V gene (reference sequence). Trimming removed 5 bases at V and 5 bases at J, with 9 bases between. The CDR3 DNA follows: TGTGCCAGCAGTCGCCGGGGGACTGAAGCTTTCTTT. Its protein product is CASSRRGTEAFF.

This clone was detected a few times. The chain combines TRBV28 with TRBJ2-4; TRBD2 is a possible D gene (5 bases). CDR1 is MDHEN and CDR2 is SYDVKM in the germline V gene. Trimming cost V 2 bases and J 8 bases, with 13 bases left between them. The CDR3 extends over 14 amino acids. The CDR3 sequence: CASSLRFGMDIQYF. In DNA, the CDR3 is TGTGCCAGCAGTTTACGATTCGGGATGGACATTCAGTACTTC. The variable domain in full, with the rest retrieved from reference TRBV28 and TRBJ2-4, is DVKVTQSSRYLVKRTGEKVFLECVQDMDHENMFWYRQDPGLGLRLIYFSYDVKMKEKGDIPEGYSVSREKKERFSLILESASTNQTSMYLCASSLRFGMDIQYFGAGTRLSVL.

In its sample, this clone was seen a few times. V is TRBV4-2 and J is TRBJ2-5; 9 bases align to TRBD2. CDR1 and CDR2 from the germline V gene are LGHNA and YNFKEQ. CDR3 length: 17 residues. Trimming took 1 base from V and 5 from J; bases not matched to a gene: 11. CDR3 amino acids: CASSQVVAGAMSETQYF. The DNA for the CDR3 is TGTGCCAGCAGCCAAGTAGTAGCGGGGGCCATGTCTGAGACCCAGTACTTC.

The V and J genes are TRBV28 and TRBJ2-7, with a weak D call TRBD1 (6 bases). V lost 4 bases to trimming and J lost 1 base, with 17 bases between them. The CDR3 has 16 amino acids. From germline, CDR1 is MDHEN and CDR2 SYDVKM. The CDR3 spells CASSSPFGQSSYEQYF. CDR3 nucleotide sequence: TGTGCCAGCAGTTCCCCCTTTGGACAGTCGTCCTACGAGCAGTACTTC.

CDR3 DNA sequence: TGTGCCAGCAGCTCTGACAGGGGAGGGGATCAGCCCCAGCATTTT. Encoded protein: CASSSDRGGDQPQHF. This chain joins TRBV6-5 and TRBJ1-5; 8 positions match TRBD1. The germline gives CDR1 MNHEY, CDR2 SVGAGI. This CDR3 has 15 residues. V lost 6 bases to trimming and J lost 5 bases; unmatched junction nucleotides: 9.

V is TRBV19 and J is TRBJ1-1, with a possible D match to TRBD1 (5 bases). The germline gives CDR1 LNHDA, CDR2 SQIVND (reference sequence). The length of the CDR3 is 13 residues. The V end lost 2 bases, the J end lost 8 bases, and 12 bases lay between the germline ends. This chain's CDR3 is CASSIRGRAEAFF. Written as DNA, the CDR3 is TGTGCCAGTAGTATACGGGGGAGGGCCGAAGCTTTCTTT.

The chain is built from TRBV5-6 and TRBJ1-1; D gene ambiguous. Deletions cut 2 bases from V and 5 bases from J, with 10 bases between. CDR1 and CDR2 from the germline V gene are SGHDT and YYEEEE. The CDR3 runs to 13 residues. As DNA, the CDR3 is TGTGCCAGCAGCTTTACGGGGTCGACTGAAGCTTTCTTT. Protein sequence: CASSFTGSTEAFF.

The CDR3 DNA reads as TGCGCCAGCAGCTTGCCCAGGACAGGCAATGAGCAGTTCTTC. As protein: CASSLPRTGNEQFF. The rearrangement joins TRBV5-1 to TRBJ2-1; 7 bases match TRBD1. Germline trimming cut 1 base from V and 6 bases from J; bases unmatched to any gene: 4. CDR3 length equals 14 residues. Germline CDR1 is SGHRS and CDR2 is YFSETQ.

The gene calls are TRBV5-1 and TRBJ2-1, with 12 bases lining up with TRBD2. The CDR3 has 14 residues. Looked up from germline, CDR1 is SGHRS and CDR2 is YFSETQ. The J segment lost 7 bases and the V segment lost 5 bases, leaving 4 bases of the junction unmatched. CDR3 amino acids: CASSRLAGENEQFF. In DNA, the CDR3 is TGCGCCAGCAGTAGACTAGCGGGAGAAAATGAGCAGTTCTTC.

The chain uses TRBV6-5 and TRBJ2-1; 7 nucleotides match TRBD2. The J segment lost 6 bases and the V segment lost 7 bases, leaving 9 bases of the junction unmatched. This CDR3 has 14 residues. Germline V gene data show CDR1 as MNHEY and CDR2 as SVGAGI. CDR3 sequence: CASTPVGGSNEQFF. CDR3 sequence (DNA): TGTGCCAGCACCCCCGTCGGGGGGAGCAATGAGCAGTTCTTC.

The V and J genes are TRBV27 and TRBJ1-1; tentatively, D is TRBD1 (6 bases). Germline V gene lookup returns CDR1 MNHEY and CDR2 SMNVEV (reference sequence). This CDR3 contains 14 residues. The V end lost 2 bases, the J end lost 4 bases, and 11 bases lay between the germline ends. The CDR3 nucleotides read TGTGCCAGCAGTTTAAGGGGGTTGGGCACTGAAGCTTTCTTT. It translates to CASSLRGLGTEAFF.

CDR3 DNA sequence: TGTGCCAGCAGTGACGAGTATAGCAATCAGCCCCAGCATTTT. Residues: CASSDEYSNQPQHF. V and J are TRBV6-4 and TRBJ1-5; D not resolved. The CDR3 is made up of 14 amino acids. Germline loops: CDR1 MRHNA, CDR2 SNTAGT. Trimming took 2 bases from V and 0 from J, leaving 5 bases between them.

This chain links TRBV6-4 with TRBJ2-3, with D unclear. CDR3 length: 13 residues. The germline V gene has CDR1 MRHNA and CDR2 SNTAGT. Between the trimmed V and J ends, which lost 2 bases and 2 bases, there was a span of 5 bases. The CDR3 DNA follows: TGTGCCAGCAGTGACAGCATCACAGATACGCAGTATTTT. Residues: CASSDSITDTQYF.

The chain is built from TRBV27 and TRBJ2-7, with a possible D match to TRBD2 (5 bases). The CDR3 contains 14 residues. V lost 2 bases, J lost 4 bases, and 12 bases lay in between. Germline V lookup: CDR1 MNHEY, CDR2 SMNVEV (reference sequence). CDR3 nucleotide sequence: TGTGCCAGCAGTTTAAGCGCCCCGGGGTACGAGCAGTACTTC. This encodes CASSLSAPGYEQYF.

The chain is built from TRBV25-1 and TRBJ2-6, with 7 bases fitting TRBD1. This CDR3 has 15 amino acids. Germline V gives CDR1 MGHDK, CDR2 SYGVNS. V trimming: 3 bases; J trimming: 2 bases; junction bases outside the gene matches: 1. In nucleotides, the CDR3 is TGTGCCAGCAGTGACGGACAGGCTGGGGCCAACGTCCTGACTTTC. This gives the protein CASSDGQAGANVLTF. The whole variable domain, remainder taken from reference TRBV25-1 and TRBJ2-6, is EADIYQTPRYLVIGTGKKITLECSQTMGHDKMYWYQQDPGMELHLIHYSYGVNSTEKGDLSSESTVSRIRTEHFPLTLESARPSHTSQYLCASSDGQAGANVLTFGAGSRLTVL.